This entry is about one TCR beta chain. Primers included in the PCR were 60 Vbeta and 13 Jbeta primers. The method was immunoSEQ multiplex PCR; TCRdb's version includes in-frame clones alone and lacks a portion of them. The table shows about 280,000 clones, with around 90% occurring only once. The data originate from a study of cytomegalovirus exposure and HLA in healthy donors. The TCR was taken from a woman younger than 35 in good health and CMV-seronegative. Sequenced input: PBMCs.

The CDR3 here is CASSVGGMRGKAYEQYF. DNA of the CDR3: TGTGCCAGCAGCGTAGGTGGGATGCGGGGGAAAGCCTACGAGCAGTACTTC. J is TRBJ2-5 and V is TRBV9; TRBD2 agrees at 7 bases. TRBJ2-7 explains the end of the DNA better; the J call may be wrong. There are 17 residues in the CDR3. The germline V gene encodes CDR1 SGDLS and CDR2 YYNGEE.